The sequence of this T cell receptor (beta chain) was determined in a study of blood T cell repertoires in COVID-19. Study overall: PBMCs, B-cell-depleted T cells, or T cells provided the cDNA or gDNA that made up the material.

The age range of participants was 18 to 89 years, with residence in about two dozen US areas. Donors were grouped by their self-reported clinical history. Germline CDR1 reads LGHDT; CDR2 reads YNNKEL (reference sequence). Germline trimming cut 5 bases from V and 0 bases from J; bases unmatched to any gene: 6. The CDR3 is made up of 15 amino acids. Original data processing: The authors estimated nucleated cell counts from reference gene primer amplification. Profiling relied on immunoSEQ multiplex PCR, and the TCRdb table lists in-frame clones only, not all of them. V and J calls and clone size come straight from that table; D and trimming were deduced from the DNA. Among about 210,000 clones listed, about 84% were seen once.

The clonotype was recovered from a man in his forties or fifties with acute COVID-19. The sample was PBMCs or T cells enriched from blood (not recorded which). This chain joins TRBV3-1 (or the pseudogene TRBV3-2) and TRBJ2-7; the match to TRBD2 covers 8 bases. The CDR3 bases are TGTGCCAGCAGCTCCACTAGCGGAACCTCCTACGAGCAGTACTTC. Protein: CASSSTSGTSYEQYF.